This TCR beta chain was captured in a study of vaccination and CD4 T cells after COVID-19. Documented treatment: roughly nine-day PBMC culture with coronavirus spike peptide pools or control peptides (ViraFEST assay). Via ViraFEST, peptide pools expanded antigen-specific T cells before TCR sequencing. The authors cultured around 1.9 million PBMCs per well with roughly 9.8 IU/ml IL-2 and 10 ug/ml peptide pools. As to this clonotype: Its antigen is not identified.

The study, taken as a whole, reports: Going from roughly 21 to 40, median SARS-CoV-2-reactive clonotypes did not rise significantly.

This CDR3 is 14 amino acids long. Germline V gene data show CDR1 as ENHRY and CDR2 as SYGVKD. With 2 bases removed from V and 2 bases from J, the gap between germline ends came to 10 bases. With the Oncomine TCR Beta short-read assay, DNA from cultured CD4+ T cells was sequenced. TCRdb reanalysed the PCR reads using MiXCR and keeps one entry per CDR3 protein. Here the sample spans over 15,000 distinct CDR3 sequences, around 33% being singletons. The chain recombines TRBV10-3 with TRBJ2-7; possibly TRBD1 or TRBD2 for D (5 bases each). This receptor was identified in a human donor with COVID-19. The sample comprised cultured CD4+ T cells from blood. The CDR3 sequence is CAISEGTSTYEQYF. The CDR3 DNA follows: TGTGCCATCAGTGAGGGGACGTCGACCTACGAGCAGTACTTC.